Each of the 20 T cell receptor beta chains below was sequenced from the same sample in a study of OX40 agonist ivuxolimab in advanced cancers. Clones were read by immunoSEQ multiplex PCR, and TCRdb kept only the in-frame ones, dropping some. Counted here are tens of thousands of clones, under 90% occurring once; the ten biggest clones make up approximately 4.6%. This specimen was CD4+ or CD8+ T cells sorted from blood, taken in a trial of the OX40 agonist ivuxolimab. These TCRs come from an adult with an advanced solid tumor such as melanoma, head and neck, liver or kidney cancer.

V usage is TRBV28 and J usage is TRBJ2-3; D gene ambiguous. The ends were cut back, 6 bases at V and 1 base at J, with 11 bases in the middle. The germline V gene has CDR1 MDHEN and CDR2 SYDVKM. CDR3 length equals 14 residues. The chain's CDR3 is CASRNHLGTDTQYF. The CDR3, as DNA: TGTGCCAGCAGGAACCACCTCGGCACAGATACGCAGTATTTT.

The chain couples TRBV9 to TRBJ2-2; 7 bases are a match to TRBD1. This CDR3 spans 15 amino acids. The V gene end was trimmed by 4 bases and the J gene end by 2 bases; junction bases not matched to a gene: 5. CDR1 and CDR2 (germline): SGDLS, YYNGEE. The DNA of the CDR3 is TGTGCCAGCAGCTCTTGGGACAGCAACACCGGGGAGCTGTTTTTT. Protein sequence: CASSSWDSNTGELFF. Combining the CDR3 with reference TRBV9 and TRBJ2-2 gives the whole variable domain DSGVTQTPKHLITATGQRVTLRCSPRSGDLSVYWYQQSLDQGLQFLIQYYNGEERAKGNILERFSAQQFPDLHSELNLSSLELGDSALYFCASSSWDSNTGELFFGEGSRLTVL.

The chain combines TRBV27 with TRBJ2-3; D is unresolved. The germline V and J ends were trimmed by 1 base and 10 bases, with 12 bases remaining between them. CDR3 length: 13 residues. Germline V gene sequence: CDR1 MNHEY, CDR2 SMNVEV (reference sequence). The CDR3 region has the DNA TGTGCCAGCAGTTTATTGGTGGATGGGGCGCAGTATTTT. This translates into CASSLLVDGAQYF.

CDR3 loop: CASSPSQETQYF. The CDR3 coding sequence is TGCGCCAGCAGCCCCTCCCAAGAGACCCAGTACTTC. This chain links TRBV5-1 with TRBJ2-5, with D unresolved. The V gene's germline CDR1 is SGHRS and CDR2 YFSETQ. CDR3 length equals 12 residues. Trimming stripped 4 bases from V and 1 base from J, with 5 bases between.

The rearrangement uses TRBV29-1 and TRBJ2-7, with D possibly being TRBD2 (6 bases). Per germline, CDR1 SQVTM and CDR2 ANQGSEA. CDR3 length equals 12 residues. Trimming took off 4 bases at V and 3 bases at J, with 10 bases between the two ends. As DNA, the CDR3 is TGCAGCGTTGGGCGGGATATCTACGAGCAGTACTTC. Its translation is CSVGRDIYEQYF.

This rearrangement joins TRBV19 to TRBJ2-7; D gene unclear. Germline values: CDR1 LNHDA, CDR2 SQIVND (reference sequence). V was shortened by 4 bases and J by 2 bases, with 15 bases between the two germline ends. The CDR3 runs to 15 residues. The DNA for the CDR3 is TGTGCCAGTAGTAAAGTCCGGGCCCAAACCTACGAGCAGTACTTC. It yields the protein CASSKVRAQTYEQYF.

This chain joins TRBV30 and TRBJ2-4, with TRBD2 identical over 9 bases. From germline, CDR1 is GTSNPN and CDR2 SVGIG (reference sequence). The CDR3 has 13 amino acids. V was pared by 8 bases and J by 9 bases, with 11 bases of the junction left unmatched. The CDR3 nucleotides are TGTGCCACAGAAATAGCGGGAGTTGGCATTCAGTACTTC. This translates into CATEIAGVGIQYF.

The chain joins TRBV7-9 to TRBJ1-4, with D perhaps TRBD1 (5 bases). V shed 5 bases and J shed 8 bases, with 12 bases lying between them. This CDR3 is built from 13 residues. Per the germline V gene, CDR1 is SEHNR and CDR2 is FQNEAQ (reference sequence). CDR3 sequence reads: CASSPGVDEKLFF. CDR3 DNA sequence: TGTGCCAGCAGCCCGGGGGTTGACGAAAAACTGTTTTTT.

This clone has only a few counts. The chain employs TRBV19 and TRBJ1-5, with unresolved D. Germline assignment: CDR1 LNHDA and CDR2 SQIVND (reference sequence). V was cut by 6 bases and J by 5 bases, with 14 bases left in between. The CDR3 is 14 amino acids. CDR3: CASRPDEEHQPQHF. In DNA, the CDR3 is TGTGCCAGTAGACCCGACGAGGAACATCAGCCCCAGCATTTT.

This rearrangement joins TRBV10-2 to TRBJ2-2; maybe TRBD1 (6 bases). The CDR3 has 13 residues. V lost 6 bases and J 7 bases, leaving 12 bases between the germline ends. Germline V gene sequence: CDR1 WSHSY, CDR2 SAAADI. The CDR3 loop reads CASSRQAGGELFF. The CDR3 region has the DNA TGCGCCAGCAGCCGACAGGCGGGCGGGGAGCTGTTTTTT.

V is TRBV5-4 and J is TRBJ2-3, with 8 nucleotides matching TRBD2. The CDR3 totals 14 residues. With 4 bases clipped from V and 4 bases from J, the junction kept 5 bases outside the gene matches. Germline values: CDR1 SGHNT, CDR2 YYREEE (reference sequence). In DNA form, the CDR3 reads TGTGCCAGCAGCCCCGGACTAGCAGCAGATACGCAGTATTTT. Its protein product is CASSPGLAADTQYF.

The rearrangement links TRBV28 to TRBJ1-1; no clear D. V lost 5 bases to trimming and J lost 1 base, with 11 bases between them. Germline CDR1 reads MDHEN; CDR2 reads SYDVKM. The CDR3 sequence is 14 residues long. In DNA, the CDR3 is TGTGCCAGCAGTCTAATGGCAGGGAACACTGAAGCTTTCTTT. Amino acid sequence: CASSLMAGNTEAFF.

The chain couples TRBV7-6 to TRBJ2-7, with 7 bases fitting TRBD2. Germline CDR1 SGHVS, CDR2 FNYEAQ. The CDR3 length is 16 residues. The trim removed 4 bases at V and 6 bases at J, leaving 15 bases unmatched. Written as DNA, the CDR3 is TGTGCCAGCAGCTCTCCCGCTAAGGCGGGGGAGGGCGAGCAGTACTTC. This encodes CASSSPAKAGEGEQYF.

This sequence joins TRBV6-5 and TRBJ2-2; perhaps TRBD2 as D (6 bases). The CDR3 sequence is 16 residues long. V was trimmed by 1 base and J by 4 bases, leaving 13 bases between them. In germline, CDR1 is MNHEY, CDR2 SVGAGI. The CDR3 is CASSYFGGSFTGELFF. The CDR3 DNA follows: TGTGCCAGCAGTTACTTCGGGGGAAGTTTCACCGGGGAGCTGTTTTTT.

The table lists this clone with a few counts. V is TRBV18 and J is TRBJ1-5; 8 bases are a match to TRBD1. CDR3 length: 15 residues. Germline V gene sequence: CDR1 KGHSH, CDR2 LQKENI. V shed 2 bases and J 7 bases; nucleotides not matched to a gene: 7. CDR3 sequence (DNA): TGTGCCAGCTCACCAGGGAACAGGGGGTACCAGCCCCAGCATTTT. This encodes CASSPGNRGYQPQHF. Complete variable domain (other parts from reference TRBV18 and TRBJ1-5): NAGVMQNPRHLVRRRGQEARLRCSPMKGHSHVYWYRQLPEEGLKFMVYLQKENIIDESGMPKERFSAEFPKEGPSILRIQQVVRGDSAAYFCASSPGNRGYQPQHFGDGTRLSIL.

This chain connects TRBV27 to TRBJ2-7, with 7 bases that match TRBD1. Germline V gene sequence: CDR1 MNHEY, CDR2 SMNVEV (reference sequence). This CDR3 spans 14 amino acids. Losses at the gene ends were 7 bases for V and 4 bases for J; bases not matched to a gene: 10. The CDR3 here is CASNPRQGLYEQYF. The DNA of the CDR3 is TGTGCCAGCAACCCCCGACAGGGCCTATACGAGCAGTACTTC.

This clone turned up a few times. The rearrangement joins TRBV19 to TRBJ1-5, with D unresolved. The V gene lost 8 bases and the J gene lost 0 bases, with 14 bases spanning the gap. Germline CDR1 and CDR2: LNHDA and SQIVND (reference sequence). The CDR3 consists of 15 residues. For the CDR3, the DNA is TGTGCCAGTCGACGAGGAGGGTTTAGCAATCAGCCCCAGCATTTT. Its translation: CASRRGGFSNQPQHF. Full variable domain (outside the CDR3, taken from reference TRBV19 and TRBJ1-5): DGGITQSPKYLFRKEGQNVTLSCEQNLNHDAMYWYRQDPGQGLRLIYYSQIVNDFQKGDIAEGYSVSREKKESFPLTVTSAQKNPTAFYLCASRRGGFSNQPQHFGDGTRLSIL.

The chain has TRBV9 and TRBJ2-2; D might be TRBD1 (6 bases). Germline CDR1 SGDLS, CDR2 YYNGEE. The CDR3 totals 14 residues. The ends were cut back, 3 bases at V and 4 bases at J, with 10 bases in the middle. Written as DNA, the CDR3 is TGTGCCAGCAGCGCCGGACAGTCCACCGGGGAGCTGTTTTTT. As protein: CASSAGQSTGELFF.

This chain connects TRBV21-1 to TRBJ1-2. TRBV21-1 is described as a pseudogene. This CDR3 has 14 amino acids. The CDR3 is CASSKEREPHPYTF. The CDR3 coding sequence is TGTGCCAGCAGCAAAGAGAGGGAGCCCCACCCCTACACCTTC.

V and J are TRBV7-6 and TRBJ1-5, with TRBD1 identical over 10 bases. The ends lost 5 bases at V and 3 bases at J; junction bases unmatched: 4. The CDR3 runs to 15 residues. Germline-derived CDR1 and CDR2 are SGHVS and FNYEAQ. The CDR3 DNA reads TGTGCCAGCAGCCCAGACAGGGGGCACAATCAGCCCCAGCATTTT. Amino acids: CASSPDRGHNQPQHF.